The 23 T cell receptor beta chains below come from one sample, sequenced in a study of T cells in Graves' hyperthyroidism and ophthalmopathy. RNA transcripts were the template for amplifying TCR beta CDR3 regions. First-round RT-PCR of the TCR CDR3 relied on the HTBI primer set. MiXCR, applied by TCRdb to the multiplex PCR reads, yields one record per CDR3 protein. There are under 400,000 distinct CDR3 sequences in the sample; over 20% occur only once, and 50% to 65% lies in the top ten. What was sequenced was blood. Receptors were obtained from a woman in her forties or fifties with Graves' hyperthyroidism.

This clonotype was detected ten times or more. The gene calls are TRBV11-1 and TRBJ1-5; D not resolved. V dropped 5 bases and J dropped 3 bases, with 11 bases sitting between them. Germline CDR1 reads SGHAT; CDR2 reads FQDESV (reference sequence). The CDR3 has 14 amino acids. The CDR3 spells CASSEAGNNQPQHF. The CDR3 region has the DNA TGTGCCAGCAGCGAGGCAGGAAACAATCAGCCCCAGCATTTT.

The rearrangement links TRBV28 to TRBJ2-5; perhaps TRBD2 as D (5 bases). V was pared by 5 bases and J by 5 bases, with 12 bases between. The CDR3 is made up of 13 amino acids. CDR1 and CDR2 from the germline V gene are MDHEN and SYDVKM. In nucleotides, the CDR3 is TGTGCCAGCAGTCCCCCTCGGAGGGAGACCCAGTACTTC. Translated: CASSPPRRETQYF.

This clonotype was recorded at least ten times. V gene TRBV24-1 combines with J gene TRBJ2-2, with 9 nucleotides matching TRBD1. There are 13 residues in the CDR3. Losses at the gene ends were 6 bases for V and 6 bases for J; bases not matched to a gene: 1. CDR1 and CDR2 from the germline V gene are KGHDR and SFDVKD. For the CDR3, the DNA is TGTGCCACCAGTTGGACAGGGGCCGGGGAGCTGTTTTTT. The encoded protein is CATSWTGAGELFF.

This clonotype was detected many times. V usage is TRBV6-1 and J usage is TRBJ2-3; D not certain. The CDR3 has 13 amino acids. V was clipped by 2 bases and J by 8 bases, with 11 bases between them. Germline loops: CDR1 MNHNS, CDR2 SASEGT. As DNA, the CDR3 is TGTGCCAGCAGTGAAATGGCCACGGGTACGCAGTATTTT. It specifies CASSEMATGTQYF.

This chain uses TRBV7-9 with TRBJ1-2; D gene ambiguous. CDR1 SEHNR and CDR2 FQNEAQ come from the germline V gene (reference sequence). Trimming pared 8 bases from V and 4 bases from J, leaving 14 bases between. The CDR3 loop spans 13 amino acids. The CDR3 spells CASGMSQTYGYTF. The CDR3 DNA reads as TGTGCCAGCGGGATGTCACAGACCTATGGCTACACCTTC. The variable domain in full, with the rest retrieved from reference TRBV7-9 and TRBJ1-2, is DTGVSQNPRHKITKRGQNVTFRCDPISEHNRLYWYRQTLGQGPEFLTYFQNEAQLEKSRLLSDRFSAERPKGSFSTLEIQRTEQGDSAMYLCASGMSQTYGYTFGSGTRLTVV.

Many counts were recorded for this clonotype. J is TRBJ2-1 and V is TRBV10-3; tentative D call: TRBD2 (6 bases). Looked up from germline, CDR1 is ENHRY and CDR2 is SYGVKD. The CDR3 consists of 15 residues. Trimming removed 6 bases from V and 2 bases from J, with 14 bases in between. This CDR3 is CAIRAQGLAYNEQFF. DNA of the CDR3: TGTGCCATCAGGGCTCAGGGACTGGCCTACAATGAGCAGTTCTTC.

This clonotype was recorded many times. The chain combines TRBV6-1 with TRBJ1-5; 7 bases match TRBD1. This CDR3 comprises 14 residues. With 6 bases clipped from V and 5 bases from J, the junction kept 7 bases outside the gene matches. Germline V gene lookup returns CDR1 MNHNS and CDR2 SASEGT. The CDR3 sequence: CASSPGQLYQPQHF. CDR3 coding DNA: TGTGCCAGCAGCCCGGGACAGCTTTATCAGCCCCAGCATTTT.

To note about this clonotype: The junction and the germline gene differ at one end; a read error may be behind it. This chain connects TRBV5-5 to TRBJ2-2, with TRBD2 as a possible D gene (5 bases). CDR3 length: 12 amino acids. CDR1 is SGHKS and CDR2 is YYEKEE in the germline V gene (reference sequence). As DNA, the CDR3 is TGTGCAAGCAGCGGAGATACCGGGGAGATGTTTTTT. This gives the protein CASSGDTGEMFF.

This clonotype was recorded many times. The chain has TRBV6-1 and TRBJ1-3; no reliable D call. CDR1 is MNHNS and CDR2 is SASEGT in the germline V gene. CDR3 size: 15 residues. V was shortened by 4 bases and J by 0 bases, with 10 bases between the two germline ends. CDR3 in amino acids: CASSVTDHSGNTIYF. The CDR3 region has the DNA TGTGCCAGCAGTGTAACAGACCACTCTGGAAACACCATATATTTT.

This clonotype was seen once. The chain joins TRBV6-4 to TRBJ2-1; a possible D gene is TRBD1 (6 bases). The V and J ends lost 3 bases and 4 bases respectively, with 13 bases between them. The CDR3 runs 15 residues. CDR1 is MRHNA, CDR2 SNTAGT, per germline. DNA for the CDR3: TGTGCCAGCAGTGAAAGGGGGTTGGGGTACAATGAGCAGTTCTTC. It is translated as CASSERGLGYNEQFF.

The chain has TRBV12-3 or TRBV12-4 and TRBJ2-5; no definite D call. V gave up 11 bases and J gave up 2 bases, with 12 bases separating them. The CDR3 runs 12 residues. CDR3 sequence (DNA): TGTGCCGGGGTCGTAGGGCAAGAGACCCAGTACTTC. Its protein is CAGVVGQETQYF.

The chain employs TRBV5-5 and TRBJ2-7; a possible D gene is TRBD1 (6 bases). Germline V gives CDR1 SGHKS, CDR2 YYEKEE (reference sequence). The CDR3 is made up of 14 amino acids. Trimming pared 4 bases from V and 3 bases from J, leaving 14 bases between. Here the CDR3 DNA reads TGTGCCAGCAGCCCCCTCGGACAGAACTACGAGCAGTACTTC. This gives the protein CASSPLGQNYEQYF.

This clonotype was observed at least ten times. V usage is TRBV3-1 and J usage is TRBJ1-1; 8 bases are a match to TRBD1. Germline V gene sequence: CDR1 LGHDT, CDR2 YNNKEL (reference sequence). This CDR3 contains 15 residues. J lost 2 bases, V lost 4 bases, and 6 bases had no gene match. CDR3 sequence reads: CASSLAGGGNTEAFF. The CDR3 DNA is TGTGCCAGCAGCCTCGCAGGGGGCGGTAACACTGAAGCTTTCTTT.

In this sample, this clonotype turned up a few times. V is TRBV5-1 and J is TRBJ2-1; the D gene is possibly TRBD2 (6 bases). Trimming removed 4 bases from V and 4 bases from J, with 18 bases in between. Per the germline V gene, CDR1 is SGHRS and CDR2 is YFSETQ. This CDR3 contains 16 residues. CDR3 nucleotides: TGCGCCAGCAGCGATAAATCGGGAGTGTCGTACAATGAGCAGTTCTTC. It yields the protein CASSDKSGVSYNEQFF.

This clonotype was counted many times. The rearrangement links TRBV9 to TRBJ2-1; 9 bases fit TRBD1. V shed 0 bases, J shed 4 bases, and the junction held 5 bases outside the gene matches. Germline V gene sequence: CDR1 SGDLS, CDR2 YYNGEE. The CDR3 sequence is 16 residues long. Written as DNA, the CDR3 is TGTGCCAGCAGCGTAGGGGGGGGACAGGGTTACAATGAGCAGTTCTTC. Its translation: CASSVGGGQGYNEQFF.

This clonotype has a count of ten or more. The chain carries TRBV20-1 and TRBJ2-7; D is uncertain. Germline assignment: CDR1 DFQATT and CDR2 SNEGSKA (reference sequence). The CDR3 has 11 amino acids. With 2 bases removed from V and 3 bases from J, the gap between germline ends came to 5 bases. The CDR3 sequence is CSARWIYEQYF. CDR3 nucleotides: TGCAGTGCTAGATGGATCTACGAGCAGTACTTC.

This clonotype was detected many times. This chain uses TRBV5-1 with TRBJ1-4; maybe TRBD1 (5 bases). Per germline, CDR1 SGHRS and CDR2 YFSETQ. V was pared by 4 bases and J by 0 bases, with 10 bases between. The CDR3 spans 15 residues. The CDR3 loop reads CASSTRGSTNEKLFF. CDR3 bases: TGCGCCAGCAGCACGAGGGGTTCAACTAATGAAAAACTGTTTTTT.

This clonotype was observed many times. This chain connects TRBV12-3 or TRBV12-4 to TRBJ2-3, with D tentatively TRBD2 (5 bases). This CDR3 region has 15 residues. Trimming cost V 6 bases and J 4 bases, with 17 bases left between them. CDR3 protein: CASSPGNLAPDTQYF. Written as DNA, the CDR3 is TGTGCCAGCAGCCCGGGAAATCTCGCCCCAGATACGCAGTATTTT.

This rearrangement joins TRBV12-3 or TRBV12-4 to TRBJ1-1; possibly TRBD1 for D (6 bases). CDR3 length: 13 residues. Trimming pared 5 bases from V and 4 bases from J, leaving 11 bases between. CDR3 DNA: TGTGCCAGCAGTATCCTAGGGGGCACTGAAGCTTTCTTT. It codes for CASSILGGTEAFF.

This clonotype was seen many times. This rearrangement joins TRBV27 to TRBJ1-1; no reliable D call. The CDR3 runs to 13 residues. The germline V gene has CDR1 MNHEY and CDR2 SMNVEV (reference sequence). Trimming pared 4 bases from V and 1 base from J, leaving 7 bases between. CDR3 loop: CASSSTPNTEAFF. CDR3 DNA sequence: TGTGCCAGCAGTTCGACACCGAACACTGAAGCTTTCTTT.

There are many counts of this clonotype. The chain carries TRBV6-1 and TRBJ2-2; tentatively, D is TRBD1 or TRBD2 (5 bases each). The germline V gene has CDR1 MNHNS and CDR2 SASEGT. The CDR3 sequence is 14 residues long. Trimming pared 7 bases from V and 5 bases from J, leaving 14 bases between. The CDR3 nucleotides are TGTGCCAGCACCGGGCAGGGAGATACCGGGGAGCTGTTTTTT. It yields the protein CASTGQGDTGELFF.

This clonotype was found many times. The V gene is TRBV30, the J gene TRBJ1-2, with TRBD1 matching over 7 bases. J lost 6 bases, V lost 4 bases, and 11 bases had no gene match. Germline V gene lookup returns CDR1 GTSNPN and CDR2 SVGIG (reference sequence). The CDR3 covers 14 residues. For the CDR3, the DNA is TGTGCCTGGATGGAACGACAGGGTGTTGATGGCTACACCTTC. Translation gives CAWMERQGVDGYTF.

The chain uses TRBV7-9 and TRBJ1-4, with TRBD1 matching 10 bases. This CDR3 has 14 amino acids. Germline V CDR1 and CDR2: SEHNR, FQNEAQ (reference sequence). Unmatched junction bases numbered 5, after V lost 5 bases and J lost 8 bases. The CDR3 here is CASSRPDRGEKLFF. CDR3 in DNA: TGTGCCAGCAGCAGACCGGACAGGGGGGAAAAACTGTTTTTT.